The 5 T cell receptor beta chains reported below all come from one sample, sequenced in a study of OX40 agonist ivuxolimab in advanced cancers. The table came from immunoSEQ multiplex PCR; TCRdb's copy has only in-frame clones and leaves some out. The table shows some 70,000 clones, with around 82% occurring only once. The sequencing here drew on CD4+ or CD8+ T cells sorted from blood, taken in a trial of the OX40 agonist ivuxolimab. All receptors derive from an adult with an advanced solid tumor such as melanoma, head and neck, liver or kidney cancer.

The gene calls are TRBV28 and TRBJ2-3; tentatively, D is TRBD1 (5 bases). Germline loops: CDR1 MDHEN, CDR2 SYDVKM. This CDR3 has 12 amino acids. The V gene lost 7 bases and the J gene lost 2 bases, with 7 bases spanning the gap. CDR3 sequence reads: CASKGYTDTQYF. CDR3 DNA sequence: TGTGCCAGCAAGGGGTACACAGATACGCAGTATTTT.

This clone was recorded only once. The V gene is TRBV18, the J gene TRBJ2-1, with D possibly matching TRBD1 (6 bases). The CDR3 consists of 16 residues. Trimming shortened V by 3 bases and J by 2 bases, and 14 bases separated the two germline ends. CDR1 and CDR2 from the germline V gene are KGHSH and LQKENI. CDR3 sequence reads: CASSPDDRPPYNEQFF. CDR3 DNA: TGTGCCAGCTCACCGGACGACAGGCCCCCCTACAATGAGCAGTTCTTC. Using reference TRBV18 and TRBJ2-1 for the parts outside the CDR3, the full variable domain is NAGVMQNPRHLVRRRGQEARLRCSPMKGHSHVYWYRQLPEEGLKFMVYLQKENIIDESGMPKERFSAEFPKEGPSILRIQQVVRGDSAAYFCASSPDDRPPYNEQFFGPGTRLTVL.

J is TRBJ2-7 and V is TRBV7-2; 8 bases fit TRBD2. The V gene's germline CDR1 is SGHTA and CDR2 FQGNSA. V shed 4 bases and J 2 bases; nucleotides not matched to a gene: 10. This CDR3 region has 16 residues. Here the CDR3 reads CASSSTSGGLTYEQYF. CDR3 DNA sequence: TGTGCCAGCAGCTCTACGAGCGGGGGTCTTACCTACGAGCAGTACTTC.

The chain is built from TRBV5-1 and TRBJ1-1; a weak D match, TRBD1 (5 bases). Trimming cost V 2 bases and J 4 bases, with 12 bases left between them. Germline V gene sequence: CDR1 SGHRS, CDR2 YFSETQ. This CDR3 has 14 amino acids. CDR3: CASSFQGRATEAFF. In DNA, the CDR3 is TGCGCCAGCAGCTTTCAGGGAAGGGCCACTGAAGCTTTCTTT.

The chain couples TRBV18 to TRBJ1-3; no definite D call. The germline V gene has CDR1 KGHSH and CDR2 LQKENI. The CDR3 loop spans 15 amino acids. V was cut by 6 bases and J by 0 bases, with 12 bases left in between. CDR3 residues: CASSPNINSGNTIYF. DNA of the CDR3: TGTGCCAGCTCCCCAAACATAAACTCTGGAAACACCATATATTTT. The entire variable domain, with the rest obtained from reference TRBV18 and TRBJ1-3, is as follows: NAGVMQNPRHLVRRRGQEARLRCSPMKGHSHVYWYRQLPEEGLKFMVYLQKENIIDESGMPKERFSAEFPKEGPSILRIQQVVRGDSAAYFCASSPNINSGNTIYFGEGSWLTVV.